This paragraph covers one T cell receptor beta chain sequence. Methods used by the authors: The assay estimated nucleated cells by amplifying reference gene primers. Some clones are missing from TCRdb's copy, which holds only in-frame ones; the method was immunoSEQ multiplex PCR. The D gene and trimming were derived from the DNA, and the V and J assignments and clone size from that table. The sample consists of under 200,000 clones, roughly 81% of them appearing once. The germline V gene has CDR1 LNHDA and CDR2 SQIVND (reference sequence). Germline trimming cut 5 bases from V and 9 bases from J; bases unmatched to any gene: 11. The CDR3 spans 15 residues. The data stem from a study of blood T cell repertoires in COVID-19.

The source of this sequence is a woman older than 75 with acute or convalescent COVID-19. The rearrangement uses TRBV19 and TRBJ2-4; 9 nucleotides agree with TRBD1. The sequencing input was peripheral blood. Here the CDR3 DNA reads TGTGCCAGTAGTCCCGGGGAACAGGGGGCGAGCATTCAGTACTTC. Its protein is CASSPGEQGASIQYF.